These 11 T cell receptor beta chains share one sample of origin, sequenced in a study of blood T cell repertoires in COVID-19. Clones were read by immunoSEQ multiplex PCR, and TCRdb kept only the in-frame ones, dropping some. This sample has approximately 91,000 clones; 87% occur once, and the top ten carry 4.5%. The material sequenced was peripheral blood. Receptor source: a man in his 70s with acute or convalescent COVID-19.

This clone has a handful of counts. The V gene is TRBV13, the J gene TRBJ2-2; D is unclear. V lost 5 bases and J lost 7, with 8 bases in between. This CDR3 region has 12 residues. Germline V CDR1 and CDR2: PRHDT, FYEKMQ (reference sequence). Here the CDR3 reads CASSPRNGELFF. The DNA for the CDR3 is TGTGCCAGCAGCCCCAGAAACGGGGAGCTGTTTTTT.

The rearrangement joins TRBV6-6 to TRBJ2-1, with D possibly being TRBD1 (6 bases). Looked up from germline, CDR1 is MNHNY and CDR2 is SVGAGI (reference sequence). Trimming cost V 3 bases and J 6 bases, with 12 bases left between them. The CDR3 is made up of 14 amino acids. CDR3 DNA: TGTGCCAGCAGTTATTTCGTACAGGGCAATGAGCAGTTCTTC. As protein: CASSYFVQGNEQFF.

The CDR3 sequence is CTSSQETGFSYEQYF. CDR3 nucleotides: TGCACCAGCAGCCAAGAGACAGGGTTCTCCTACGAGCAGTACTTC. The J gene is TRBJ2-7, the V gene TRBV1; the tabulated D call, TRBD1, remains unverified against the DNA. TRBV1 is assigned pseudogene status. This CDR3 is 15 amino acids long.

The chain recombines TRBV20-1 with TRBJ1-2; D remains ambiguous. V was pared by 3 bases and J by 0 bases, with 11 bases between. Germline V CDR1 and CDR2: DFQATT, SNEGSKA (reference sequence). This CDR3 spans 14 amino acids. The CDR3 loop is CSASDSGANYGYTF. In nucleotides, the CDR3 is TGCAGTGCTAGTGATTCCGGAGCTAACTATGGCTACACCTTC.

V gene TRBV6-5 combines with J gene TRBJ1-2, with D maybe TRBD1 (6 bases). With 2 bases removed from V and 4 bases from J, the gap between germline ends came to 14 bases. There are 15 residues in the CDR3. Germline values: CDR1 MNHEY, CDR2 SVGAGI. CDR3 residues: CASSYDRPGGYGYTF. The CDR3 DNA sequence: TGTGCCAGCAGTTACGACAGGCCGGGTGGCTATGGCTACACCTTC.

The chain employs TRBV6-5 and TRBJ2-7; 12 nucleotides agree with TRBD1. V dropped 2 bases and J dropped 6; count of bases not matched to a gene: 5. CDR1 and CDR2 (germline): MNHEY, SVGAGI. This CDR3 is 15 amino acids long. The CDR3 is CASSYGTGGEGEQYF. CDR3 DNA: TGTGCCAGCAGTTACGGGACAGGGGGCGAGGGCGAGCAGTACTTC.

The chain employs TRBV19 and TRBJ1-5; the D gene is possibly TRBD1 (6 bases). V lost 10 bases and J 6 bases, leaving 19 bases between the germline ends. CDR3 length: 14 amino acids. Germline loops: CDR1 LNHDA, CDR2 SQIVND (reference sequence). The CDR3 loop reads CATRDSGVLQPQHF. CDR3 nucleotides: TGTGCCACTCGGGATTCAGGGGTTCTTCAGCCCCAGCATTTT.

This chain uses TRBV2 with TRBJ1-5; D remains unclear. Germline V gene data show CDR1 as SNHLY and CDR2 as FYNNEI. There are 13 residues in the CDR3. The V gene lost 5 bases and the J gene lost 3 bases, with 8 bases spanning the gap. CDR3 in amino acids: CASSLEVNQPQHF. For the CDR3, the DNA is TGTGCCAGCAGTTTAGAAGTCAATCAGCCCCAGCATTTT.

This rearrangement joins TRBV2 to TRBJ2-3; the match to TRBD1 covers 9 bases. Germline trimming cut 6 bases from V and 3 bases from J; bases unmatched to any gene: 7. The CDR3 length is 15 residues. Germline CDR1 reads SNHLY; CDR2 reads FYNNEI. In DNA, the CDR3 is TGTGCCAGCAGATCAGACAGGGGGAGGACAGATACGCAGTATTTT. It codes for CASRSDRGRTDTQYF. The full variable domain, with the rest looked up from reference TRBV2 and TRBJ2-3, is EPEVTQTPSHQVTQMGQEVILRCVPISNHLYFYWYRQILGQKVEFLVSFYNNEISEKSEIFDDQFSVERPDGSNFTLKIRSTKLEDSAMYFCASRSDRGRTDTQYFGPGTRLTVL.

The rearrangement uses TRBV5-1 and TRBJ1-6; D possibly corresponds to TRBD1 (5 bases). Looked up from germline, CDR1 is SGHRS and CDR2 is YFSETQ. The CDR3 extends over 16 amino acids. V was trimmed by 0 bases and J by 10 bases, leaving 17 bases between them. Here the CDR3 reads CASSLVQGQVGSPLHF. In nucleotides, the CDR3 is TGCGCCAGCAGCTTGGTCCAGGGCCAGGTTGGGTCACCCCTCCACTTT.

The sample holds one count of this clone. This chain connects TRBV3-1 (or the pseudogene TRBV3-2) to TRBJ1-4; 9 bases line up with TRBD1. CDR3 length equals 16 residues. Germline V CDR1 and CDR2: LGHDT, YNNKEL (reference sequence). The V segment lost 4 bases and the J segment 0 bases; nucleotides outside the gene matches: 3. This CDR3 is CASSRGQGSTNEKLFF. As DNA, the CDR3 is TGTGCCAGCAGCCGAGGACAGGGGTCAACTAATGAAAAACTGTTTTTT.